What follows is one TCR beta chain and its context. No antigen is known for it. This entry comes from a study of cytomegalovirus exposure and HLA in healthy donors. Study-level points and caveats: A link between a missense DCLRE1C variant and TCR beta V- and J-gene trimming emerged from a later analysis. Researchers reported that a few CMV-associated chains were confirmed in vitro as CMV antigen-specific.

Use of 60 Vbeta and 13 Jbeta primers characterized the PCR. Clones were read by immunoSEQ multiplex PCR, and TCRdb kept only the in-frame ones, dropping some. The data hold some 190,000 clones, with around 80% observed a single time. The J segment lost 8 bases and the V segment lost 1 base, leaving 10 bases of the junction unmatched. This CDR3 region has 15 residues. CDR1 and CDR2 (germline): LNHDA, SQIVND (reference sequence). This clonotype originated in a woman aged 30 to 39 in good health and CMV-seropositive. Sequenced material: PBMCs. V gene TRBV19 combines with J gene TRBJ2-7, with 8 bases identical to TRBD1. CDR3 nucleotide sequence: TGTGCCAGTAGTATAGCAGCACAGGGGGTATGGAAGCAGTACTTC. Residues: CASSIAAQGVWKQYF.